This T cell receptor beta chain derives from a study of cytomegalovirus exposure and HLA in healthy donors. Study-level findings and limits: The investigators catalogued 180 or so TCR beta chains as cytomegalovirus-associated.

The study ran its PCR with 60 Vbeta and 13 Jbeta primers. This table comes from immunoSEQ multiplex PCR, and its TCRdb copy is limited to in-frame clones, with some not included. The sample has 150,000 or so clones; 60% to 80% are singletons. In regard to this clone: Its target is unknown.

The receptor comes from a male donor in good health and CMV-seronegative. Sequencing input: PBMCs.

The CDR3 region has the DNA TGTGCCAGCAGCTTGGTAGGCGGGGACGAGCAGTACTTC. This codes for CASSLVGGDEQYF. This chain links TRBV5-4 with TRBJ2-7; D is possibly TRBD2 (6 bases). This CDR3 contains 13 residues. V was trimmed by 0 bases and J by 5 bases, leaving 9 bases between them. CDR1 SGHNT and CDR2 YYREEE come from the germline V gene (reference sequence).